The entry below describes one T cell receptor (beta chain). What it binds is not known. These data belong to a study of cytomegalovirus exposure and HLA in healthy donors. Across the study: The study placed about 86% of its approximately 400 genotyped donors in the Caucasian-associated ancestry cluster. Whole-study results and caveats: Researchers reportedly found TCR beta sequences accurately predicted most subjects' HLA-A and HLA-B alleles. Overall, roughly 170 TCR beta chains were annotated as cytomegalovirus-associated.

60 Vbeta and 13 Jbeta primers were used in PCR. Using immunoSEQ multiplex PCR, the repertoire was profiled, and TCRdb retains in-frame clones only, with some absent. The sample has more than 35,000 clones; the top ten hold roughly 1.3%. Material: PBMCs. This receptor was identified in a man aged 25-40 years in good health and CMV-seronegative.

The CDR3 spells CATAGTYGREQYF. The CDR3 nucleotides read TGTGCCACCGCCGGGACATACGGACGCGAGCAGTACTTC. The chain recombines TRBV27 with TRBJ2-7, with D tentatively TRBD1 (6 bases). CDR3 length equals 13 residues. The germline V gene has CDR1 MNHEY and CDR2 SMNVEV (reference sequence). Trimming stripped 10 bases from V and 6 bases from J, with 19 bases between.